This TCR beta chain was sequenced for a study of blood T cell repertoires in COVID-19. Trimming at V came to 5 bases and at J to 2 bases, leaving 13 bases not matched to a gene. In germline, CDR1 is SEHNR, CDR2 FQNEAQ (reference sequence). The CDR3 sequence is 17 residues long. Here immunoSEQ multiplex PCR was the method, and the copy in TCRdb shows in-frame clones only, minus some. This sample has 40,000 or so clones, with 90% found just once. The chain combines TRBV7-9 with TRBJ2-3, with 7 bases aligning to TRBD1. The sequence came from a man aged 55 to 70 with active or convalescent COVID-19. The material sequenced was peripheral blood. The CDR3 spells CASSQDMTGNYTDTQYF. The CDR3 DNA is TGTGCCAGCAGCCAAGATATGACAGGGAATTACACAGATACGCAGTATTTT.